Each of the 15 T cell receptor beta chains below was sequenced from the same sample in a study of blood T cell repertoires in COVID-19 (dated by TCRdb to 2020 to 2022). To prepare the library, the immunoSEQ multiplex PCR assay was applied. This immuneACCESS table, as held by TCRdb, lists in-frame sequences with V and J called but not all clones. Of the missing ones, under half trace to an unresolved V gene in checked studies; the others have no known cause. The sample contains hundreds of thousands of clones, about 91% of them found a single time. The ten largest clones take up around 12% of the sample. The sequencing sample was made of peripheral blood. These receptors originate from a woman aged 50 to 60 with COVID-19, enrolled during active disease.

The table lists this clone with a count of one. The chain has TRBV28 and TRBJ2-1, with 8 bases lining up with TRBD2. The germline V gene encodes CDR1 MDHEN and CDR2 SYDVKM. Trimming cost V 5 bases and J 4 bases; bases outside gene matches: 10. This CDR3 is 16 amino acids long. Here the CDR3 reads CASSRAGARKYNEQFF. CDR3 DNA sequence: TGTGCCAGCAGTAGAGCGGGGGCCCGTAAATACAATGAGCAGTTCTTC.

The gene calls are TRBV6-6 and TRBJ1-5, with TRBD1 matching 8 bases. Germline loops: CDR1 MNHNY, CDR2 SVGAGI (reference sequence). This CDR3 is 15 amino acids long. Trimming took 2 bases from V and 7 from J; bases not matched to a gene: 7. CDR3 sequence: CASSYPGGSGQPQHF. CDR3 in DNA: TGTGCCAGCAGTTACCCAGGGGGCTCGGGACAGCCCCAGCATTTT.

The V and J genes are TRBV9 and TRBJ2-7, with TRBD2 matching 8 bases. This CDR3 is built from 14 residues. V lost 0 bases and J lost 7; bases outside the gene matches: 6. Germline CDR1 reads SGDLS; CDR2 reads YYNGEE. CDR3 nucleotides: TGTGCCAGCAGCGTAGCGGGGGGGCCGGGAGAGCAGTACTTC. Its protein is CASSVAGGPGEQYF.

The J gene is TRBJ2-1, the V gene TRBV28; 7 bases line up with TRBD1. CDR1 MDHEN and CDR2 SYDVKM come from the germline V gene. V lost 5 bases, J lost 9 bases, and 13 bases stayed unmatched. The CDR3 runs to 15 residues. This chain's CDR3 is CASSHRTGYRGEQFF. DNA of the CDR3: TGTGCCAGCAGTCACCGGACGGGGTACAGGGGTGAGCAGTTCTTC. The full variable domain, with the rest looked up from reference TRBV28 and TRBJ2-1, is DVKVTQSSRYLVKRTGEKVFLECVQDMDHENMFWYRQDPGLGLRLIYFSYDVKMKEKGDIPEGYSVSREKKERFSLILESASTNQTSMYLCASSHRTGYRGEQFFGPGTRLTVL.

In its sample, this clone was seen once. V and J are TRBV28 and TRBJ1-2; D is possibly TRBD1 (6 bases). This CDR3 spans 15 amino acids. CDR1 and CDR2 from the germline V gene are MDHEN and SYDVKM. Trimming cost V 3 bases and J 3 bases, with 14 bases left between them. The CDR3 here is CASSFPPAGDYGYTF. The CDR3 bases are TGTGCCAGCAGTTTTCCCCCAGCAGGGGACTATGGCTACACCTTC.

The chain links TRBV2 to TRBJ2-3, with TRBD2 matching 11 bases. The trim removed 5 bases at V and 4 bases at J, leaving 5 bases unmatched. From germline, CDR1 is SNHLY and CDR2 FYNNEI. CDR3 size: 15 residues. CDR3 amino acids: CASSLTSGAPDTQYF. Written as DNA, the CDR3 is TGTGCCAGCAGTCTGACTAGCGGGGCACCAGATACGCAGTATTTT.

The chain is built from TRBV5-6 and TRBJ2-2; the match to TRBD2 covers 10 bases. J gave up 6 bases and V 4 bases, and 3 bases lay outside the gene matches. The CDR3 contains 14 residues. Germline V gene lookup returns CDR1 SGHDT and CDR2 YYEEEE. CDR3 DNA: TGTGCCAGCAGCATCAGCGGGGGGGCCGGGGAGCTGTTTTTT. It translates to CASSISGGAGELFF.

J is TRBJ2-2 and V is TRBV21-1; TRBD2 is the table's D call and was not checked against the DNA. TRBV21-1 is a pseudogene segment. The CDR3 totals 15 residues. DNA of the CDR3: TGTGCCAGCAGCCAAAAGAGGGGGGGAACCGGGGAGCTGTTTTTT. Protein sequence: CASSQKRGGTGELFF.

This clone came up once. The V gene is TRBV4-1, the J gene TRBJ2-3; 8 bases line up with TRBD2. This CDR3 comprises 17 residues. Germline lookup yields CDR1 MGHRA and CDR2 YSYEKL. After removal of 3 bases from V and 9 bases from J, the junction contained 17 bases not matched to a gene. The DNA of the CDR3 is TGCGCCAGCAGCCATCCACCAGGCGGGGGGCCTGCAGGCACGCAGTATTTT. As protein: CASSHPPGGGPAGTQYF.

This chain connects TRBV30 to TRBJ1-6; possibly TRBD1 for D (5 bases). CDR3 length: 13 residues. CDR1 and CDR2 from the germline V gene are GTSNPN and SVGIG (reference sequence). V gave up 3 bases and J gave up 7 bases, with 10 bases separating them. The DNA for the CDR3 is TGTGCCTGGAGGCTACCAGGGAATTCACCCCTCCACTTT. This sequence encodes CAWRLPGNSPLHF.

This chain uses TRBV5-1 with TRBJ2-7, with TRBD2 as a possible D gene (6 bases). Germline V CDR1 and CDR2: SGHRS, YFSETQ. The CDR3 contains 15 residues. V lost 1 base and J lost 5, with 16 bases in between. The CDR3 sequence is CASSLMGGPNNEQYF. For the CDR3, the DNA is TGCGCCAGCAGCTTGATGGGGGGACCGAATAACGAGCAGTACTTC.

This clone has just one count. The V gene is TRBV19, the J gene TRBJ1-5; TRBD1 matches 7 bases. CDR1 and CDR2 from the germline V gene are LNHDA and SQIVND (reference sequence). This CDR3 contains 14 residues. With 4 bases clipped from V and 4 bases from J, the junction kept 4 bases outside the gene matches. This CDR3 is CASSTRQGNQPQHF. CDR3 nucleotide sequence: TGTGCCAGTAGTACCCGACAGGGAAATCAGCCCCAGCATTTT.

V and J are TRBV18 and TRBJ2-7; D possibly corresponds to TRBD1 (5 bases). Germline CDR1 KGHSH, CDR2 LQKENI. The CDR3 spans 15 residues. V was clipped by 5 bases and J by 0 bases, with 14 bases between them. In DNA form, the CDR3 reads TGTGCCAGCTCAGGGGAAGGGGCGAGCTCCTACGAGCAGTACTTC. Translation: CASSGEGASSYEQYF.

CDR3 residues: CATLPSGANVLTF. The CDR3, as DNA: TGTGCCACCCTCCCCTCTGGGGCCAACGTCCTGACTTTC. The rearrangement uses TRBV24-1 and TRBJ2-6, with D hard to call. The CDR3 is 13 amino acids. V was cut by 9 bases and J by 0 bases, with 5 bases left in between. Germline lookup yields CDR1 KGHDR and CDR2 SFDVKD.

The genes are TRBV28 and TRBJ1-2; D call uncertain. The CDR3 contains 12 residues. Germline V lookup: CDR1 MDHEN, CDR2 SYDVKM. V shed 3 bases and J shed 7 bases, with 9 bases lying between them. As DNA, the CDR3 is TGTGCCAGCAGTTTCCCCCACATTGGCTACACCTTC. Its protein is CASSFPHIGYTF.